This T cell receptor beta chain was retrieved from a study of response to subunit inactivated influenza vaccine. This clonotype was seen more than once but under ten times. V lost 9 bases and J 11 bases, leaving 13 bases between the germline ends. Germline CDR1 and CDR2: MDHEN and SYDVKM. The CDR3 runs to 10 residues. TCRdb reprocessed the RT-PCR reads with MiXCR, giving one entry per CDR3 protein. This sample has 150,000 to 200,000 distinct CDR3 sequences, with 10% to 15% found just once. A further study also used this sample, focusing on T cells expressing NK-cell markers. This second report adds: Generation of TCR beta cDNA was performed by 5'RACE template switching incorporating UMIs. Researchers got TCR beta repertoires out of sorted CD3+CD56+NKG2C+, CD3+CD56+NKG2C- and CD3+CD56-NKG2C+ T cells. Seven of eight sequenced donors tested HCMV-seropositive; one tested seronegative. Sorting in several experiments was restricted by an anti-gamma-delta TCR antibody to alpha-beta TCR T cells. The CD3+CD56-NKG2C+ fraction of four donors was likewise dominated by these clonotypes.

V usage is TRBV28 and J usage is TRBJ1-1; D gene ambiguous. The sequence came from a man in his forties or fifties who received an inactivated influenza vaccine. Specimen: CD8+ T cells sorted from PBMCs, collected roughly 12 days after vaccination. CDR3 sequence reads: CARVPFSAFF. In nucleotides, the CDR3 is TGTGCCAGGGTACCCTTCAGCGCTTTCTTT. The whole variable domain, remainder taken from reference TRBV28 and TRBJ1-1, is DVKVTQSSRYLVKRTGEKVFLECVQDMDHENMFWYRQDPGLGLRLIYFSYDVKMKEKGDIPEGYSVSREKKERFSLILESASTNQTSMYLCARVPFSAFFGQGTRLTVV.